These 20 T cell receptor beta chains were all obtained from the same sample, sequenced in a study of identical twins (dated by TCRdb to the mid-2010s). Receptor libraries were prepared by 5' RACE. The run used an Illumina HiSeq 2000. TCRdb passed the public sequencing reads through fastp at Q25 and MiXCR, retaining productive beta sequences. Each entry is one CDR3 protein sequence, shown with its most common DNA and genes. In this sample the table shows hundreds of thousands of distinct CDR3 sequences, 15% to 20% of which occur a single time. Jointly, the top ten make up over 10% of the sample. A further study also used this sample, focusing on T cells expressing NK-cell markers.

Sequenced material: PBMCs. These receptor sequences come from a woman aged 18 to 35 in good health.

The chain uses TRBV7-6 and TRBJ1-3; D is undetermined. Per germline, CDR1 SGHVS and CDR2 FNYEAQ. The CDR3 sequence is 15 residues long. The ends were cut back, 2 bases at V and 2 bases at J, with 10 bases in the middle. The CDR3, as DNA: TGTGCCAGCAGCTTATCGGACGACGCTGGAAACACCATATATTTT. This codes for CASSLSDDAGNTIYF. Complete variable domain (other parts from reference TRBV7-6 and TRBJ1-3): GAGVSQSPRYKVTKRGQDVALRCDPISGHVSLYWYRQALGQGPEFLTYFNYEAQQDKSGLPNDRFSAERPEGSISTLTIQRTEQRDSAMYRCASSLSDDAGNTIYFGEGSWLTVV.

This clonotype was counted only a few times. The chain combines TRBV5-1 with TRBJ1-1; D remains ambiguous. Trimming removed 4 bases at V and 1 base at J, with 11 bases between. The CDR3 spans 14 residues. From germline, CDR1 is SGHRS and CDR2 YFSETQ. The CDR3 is CASSRPTENTEAFF. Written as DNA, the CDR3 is TGCGCCAGCAGCAGGCCCACAGAGAACACTGAAGCTTTCTTT.

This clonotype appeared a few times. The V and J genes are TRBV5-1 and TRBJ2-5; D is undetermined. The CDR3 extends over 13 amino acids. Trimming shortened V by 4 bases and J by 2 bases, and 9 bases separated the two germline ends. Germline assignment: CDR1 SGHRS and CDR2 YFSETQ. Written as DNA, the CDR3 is TGCGCCAGCAGCCCAGAGAATCAAGAGACCCAGTACTTC. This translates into CASSPENQETQYF.

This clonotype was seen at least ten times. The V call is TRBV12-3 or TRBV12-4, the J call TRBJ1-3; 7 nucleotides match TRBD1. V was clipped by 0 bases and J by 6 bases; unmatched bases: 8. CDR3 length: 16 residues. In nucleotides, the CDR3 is TGTGCCAGCAGTTTAGCCGACAGGGACAAGGAAAACACCATATATTTT. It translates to CASSLADRDKENTIYF.

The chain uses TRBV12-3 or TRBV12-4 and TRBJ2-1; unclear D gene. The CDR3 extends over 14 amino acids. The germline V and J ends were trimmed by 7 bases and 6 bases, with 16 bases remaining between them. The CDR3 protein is CASTQRRAGNEQFF. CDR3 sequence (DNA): TGTGCCAGCACCCAACGACGGGCCGGCAATGAGCAGTTCTTC.

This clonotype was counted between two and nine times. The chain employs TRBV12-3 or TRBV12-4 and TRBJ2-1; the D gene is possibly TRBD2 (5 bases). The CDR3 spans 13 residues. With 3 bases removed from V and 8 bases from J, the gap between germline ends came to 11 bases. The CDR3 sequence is CASSFKPGYEQFF. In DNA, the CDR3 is TGTGCCAGCAGTTTCAAGCCGGGGTATGAGCAGTTCTTC.

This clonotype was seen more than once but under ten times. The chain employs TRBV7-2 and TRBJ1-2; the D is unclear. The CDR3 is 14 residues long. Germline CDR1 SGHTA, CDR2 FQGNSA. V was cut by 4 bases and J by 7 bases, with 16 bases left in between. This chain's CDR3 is CASSSDTDRLGYTF. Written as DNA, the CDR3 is TGTGCCAGCAGCTCAGACACGGACCGCCTTGGCTACACCTTC.

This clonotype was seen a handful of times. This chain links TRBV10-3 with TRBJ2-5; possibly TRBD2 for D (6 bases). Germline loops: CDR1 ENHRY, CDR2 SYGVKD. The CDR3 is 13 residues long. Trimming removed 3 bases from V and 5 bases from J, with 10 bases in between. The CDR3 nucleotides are TGTGCCATCAGTGAAGGGGCGGGGGAGACCCAGTACTTC. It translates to CAISEGAGETQYF.

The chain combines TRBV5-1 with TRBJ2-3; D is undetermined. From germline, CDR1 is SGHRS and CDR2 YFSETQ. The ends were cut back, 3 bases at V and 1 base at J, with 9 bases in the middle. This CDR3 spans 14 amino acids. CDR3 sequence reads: CASSSQAGTDTQYF. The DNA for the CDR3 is TGCGCCAGCAGCTCCCAGGCCGGCACAGATACGCAGTATTTT.

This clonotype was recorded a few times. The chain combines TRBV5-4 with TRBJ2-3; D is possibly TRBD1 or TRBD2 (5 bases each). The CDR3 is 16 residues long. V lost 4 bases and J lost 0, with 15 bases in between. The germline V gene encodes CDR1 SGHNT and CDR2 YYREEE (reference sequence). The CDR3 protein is CASSPGPGVSTDTQYF. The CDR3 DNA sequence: TGTGCCAGCAGCCCGGGGCCAGGCGTTAGCACAGATACGCAGTATTTT.

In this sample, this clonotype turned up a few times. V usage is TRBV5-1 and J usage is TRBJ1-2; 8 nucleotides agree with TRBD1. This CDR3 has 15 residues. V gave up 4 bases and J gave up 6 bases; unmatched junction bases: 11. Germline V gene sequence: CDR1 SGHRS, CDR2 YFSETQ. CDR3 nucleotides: TGCGCCAGCAGCCCCTCGACAGGGGAGCTGGATGGCTACACCTTC. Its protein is CASSPSTGELDGYTF.

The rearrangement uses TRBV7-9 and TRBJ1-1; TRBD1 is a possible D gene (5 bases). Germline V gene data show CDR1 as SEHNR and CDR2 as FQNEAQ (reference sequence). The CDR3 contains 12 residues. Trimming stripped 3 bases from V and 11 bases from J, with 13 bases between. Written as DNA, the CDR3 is TGTGCCAGCAGCTTTGGTAGACGGGGCGCTTTCTTT. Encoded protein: CASSFGRRGAFF.

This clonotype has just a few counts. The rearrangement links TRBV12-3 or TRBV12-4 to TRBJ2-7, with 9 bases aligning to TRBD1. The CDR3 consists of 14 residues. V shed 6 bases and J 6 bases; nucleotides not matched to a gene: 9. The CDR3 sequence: CASSLTGGLPEQYF. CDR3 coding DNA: TGTGCCAGCAGCTTAACAGGGGGCCTTCCCGAGCAGTACTTC.

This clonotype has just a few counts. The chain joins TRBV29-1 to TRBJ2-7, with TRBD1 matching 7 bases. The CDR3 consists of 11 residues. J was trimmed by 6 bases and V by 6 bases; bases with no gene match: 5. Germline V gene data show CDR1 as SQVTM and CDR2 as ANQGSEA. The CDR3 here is CSVETGSEQYF. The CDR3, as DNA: TGCAGCGTCGAGACAGGGAGCGAGCAGTACTTC.

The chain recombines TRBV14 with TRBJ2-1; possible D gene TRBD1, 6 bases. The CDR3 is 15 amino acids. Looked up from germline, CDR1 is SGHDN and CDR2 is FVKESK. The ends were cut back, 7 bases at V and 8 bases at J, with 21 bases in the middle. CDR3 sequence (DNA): TGTGCCAGCACCAAAGGGGACAATCATAGGGATGAGCAGTTCTTC. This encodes CASTKGDNHRDEQFF.

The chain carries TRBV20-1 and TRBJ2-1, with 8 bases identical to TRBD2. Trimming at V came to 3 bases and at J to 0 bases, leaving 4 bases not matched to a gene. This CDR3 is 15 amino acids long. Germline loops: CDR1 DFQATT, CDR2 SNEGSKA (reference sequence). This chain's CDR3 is CSARAAGGSYNEQFF. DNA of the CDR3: TGCAGTGCTAGGGCGGCGGGGGGCTCCTACAATGAGCAGTTCTTC.

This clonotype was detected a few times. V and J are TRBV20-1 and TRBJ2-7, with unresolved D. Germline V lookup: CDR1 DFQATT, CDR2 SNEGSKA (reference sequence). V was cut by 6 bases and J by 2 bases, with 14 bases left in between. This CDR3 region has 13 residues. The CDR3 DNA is TGCAGTGCGAATAGGGTACCAGCCTACGAGCAGTACTTC. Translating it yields CSANRVPAYEQYF.

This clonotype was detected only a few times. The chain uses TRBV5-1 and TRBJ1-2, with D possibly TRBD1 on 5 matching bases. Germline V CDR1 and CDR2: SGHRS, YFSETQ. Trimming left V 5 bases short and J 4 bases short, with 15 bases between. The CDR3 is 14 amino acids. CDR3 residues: CASSRTGTSYGYTF. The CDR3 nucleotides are TGCGCCAGCAGTCGTACCGGGACGTCCTATGGCTACACCTTC. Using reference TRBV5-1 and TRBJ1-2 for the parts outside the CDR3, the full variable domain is KAGVTQTPRYLIKTRGQQVTLSCSPISGHRSVSWYQQTPGQGLQFLFEYFSETQRNKGNFPGRFSGRQFSNSRSEMNVSTLELGDSALYLCASSRTGTSYGYTFGSGTRLTVV.

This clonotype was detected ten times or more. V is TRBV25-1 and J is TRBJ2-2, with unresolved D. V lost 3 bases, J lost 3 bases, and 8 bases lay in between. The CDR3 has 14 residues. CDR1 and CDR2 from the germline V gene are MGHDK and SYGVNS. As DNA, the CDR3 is TGTGCCAGCAGTGATGGCTTGGACACCGGGGAGCTGTTTTTT. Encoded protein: CASSDGLDTGELFF.

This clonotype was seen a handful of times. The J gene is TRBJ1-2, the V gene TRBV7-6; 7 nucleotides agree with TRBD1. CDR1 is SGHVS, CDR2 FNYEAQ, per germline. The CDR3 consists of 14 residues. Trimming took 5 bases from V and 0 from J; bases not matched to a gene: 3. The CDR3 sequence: CASSPGQTNYGYTF. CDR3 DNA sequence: TGTGCCAGCAGCCCGGGACAGACTAACTATGGCTACACCTTC.